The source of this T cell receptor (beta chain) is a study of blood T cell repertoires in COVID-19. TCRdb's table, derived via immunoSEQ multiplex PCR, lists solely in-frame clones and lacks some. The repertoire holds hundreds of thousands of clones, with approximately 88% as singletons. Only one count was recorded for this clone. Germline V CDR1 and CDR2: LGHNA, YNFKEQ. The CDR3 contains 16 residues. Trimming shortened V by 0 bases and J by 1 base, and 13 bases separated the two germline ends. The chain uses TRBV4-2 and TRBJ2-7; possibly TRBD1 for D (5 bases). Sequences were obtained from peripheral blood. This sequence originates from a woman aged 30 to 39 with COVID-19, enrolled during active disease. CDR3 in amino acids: CASSQDRAGQSYEQYF. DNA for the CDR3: TGTGCCAGCAGCCAAGACAGGGCAGGGCAATCCTACGAGCAGTACTTC.